This T cell receptor (beta chain) originates from a study of T cell responses to AZD1222 COVID-19 vaccine. Across the study: Samples with a second dose at about 4 or about 12 weeks were pooled together.

This clone appeared a single time. What it binds is unknown. The junction and the germline gene differ at one end; a read error may be behind it. Some clones are missing from TCRdb's copy, which holds only in-frame ones; the method was immunoSEQ multiplex PCR. Among around 150,000 clones, around 90% were seen once, and the ten largest hold about 1.9%. The study's findings and limits: Receipt of two AZD1222 doses was followed by a rise in Spike-specific TCR breadth and depth. The donor group comprised mostly white British people and more females; the analysis possibly underestimated clonal diversity. Baseline serology detected seropositivity in only a handful of AZD1222 recipients.

The clonotype originates from an adult in good health. Sample: peripheral blood, taken on day 0 of AZD1222 vaccination.

CDR3 sequence reads: CATSRDGTVLF. In DNA, the CDR3 is TGTGCCACCAGCAGAGACGGGACAGTTCTTTTT. The V and J genes are TRBV15 and TRBJ2-3; 7 bases match TRBD1. CDR1 and CDR2 from the germline V gene are LNHNV and YYDKDF (reference sequence). The CDR3 has 11 amino acids.